Following are 17 T cell receptor beta chains from one sample sequenced in a study of blood T cells in healthy people across ages. Sample-barcoded 5' priming and a J-beta primer mix drove a second PCR of roughly 6 to 12 cycles. TCRdb reprocessed the 5' RACE reads via MiXCR and lists one record per CDR3 protein. The data contain 450,000 to 600,000 distinct CDR3 sequences, approximately 26% of them singletons. The same sample was also studied in work on T cells of mothers and their children.

Sequenced material: blood. The receptors stem from a boy between 2 and 10 years old in good health.

The chain uses TRBV20-1 and TRBJ2-6; the D gene is possibly TRBD1 (5 bases). Germline V CDR1 and CDR2: DFQATT, SNEGSKA (reference sequence). This CDR3 is 17 amino acids long. Trimming cost V 1 base and J 0 bases, with 13 bases left between them. CDR3 region: CSARAQATDSGANVLTF. The DNA for the CDR3 is TGCAGTGCTAGAGCTCAGGCGACAGACTCTGGGGCCAACGTCCTGACTTTC.

The V gene is TRBV29-1, the J gene TRBJ2-1, with 8 bases identical to TRBD2. CDR3 size: 14 residues. V was clipped by 4 bases and J by 5 bases; unmatched bases: 7. Germline assignment: CDR1 SQVTM and CDR2 ANQGSEA. The CDR3 region is CSVVGLESHNEQFF. The CDR3 bases are TGCAGCGTTGTGGGACTAGAGTCCCACAATGAGCAGTTCTTC.

The genes are TRBV5-1 and TRBJ1-4; unclear D gene. The CDR3 is 16 amino acids. Germline CDR1 is SGHRS and CDR2 is YFSETQ. The V end lost 2 bases, the J end lost 0 bases, and 11 bases lay between the germline ends. The CDR3 spells CASSFPVGSTNEKLFF. For the CDR3, the DNA is TGCGCCAGCAGCTTTCCCGTTGGGTCAACTAATGAAAAACTGTTTTTT.

This chain connects TRBV7-9 to TRBJ2-1, with TRBD2 as a possible D gene (7 bases). V lost 3 bases and J 7 bases, leaving 13 bases between the germline ends. Germline V gives CDR1 SEHNR, CDR2 FQNEAQ (reference sequence). The CDR3 runs 14 residues. The CDR3 here is CASSFGRGPNEQFF. The CDR3, as DNA: TGTGCCAGCAGCTTTGGGCGGGGGCCTAATGAGCAGTTCTTC.

This clonotype was observed a handful of times. The V and J genes are TRBV4-3 and TRBJ2-5, with D tentatively TRBD1 (5 bases). Gene TRBJ2-7 matches the end of the DNA better, so the J call may be wrong. CDR1 is LGHNA, CDR2 YSLEER, per germline. There are 14 residues in the CDR3. CDR3 region: CASSQDRASYEQYF. CDR3 DNA: TGCGCCAGCAGCCAAGACAGGGCCTCCTACGAGCAGTACTTC.

V and J are TRBV7-9 and TRBJ2-2; D may be TRBD1 or TRBD2 (5 bases each). V lost 0 bases and J lost 7, with 15 bases in between. Germline-derived CDR1 and CDR2 are SEHNR and FQNEAQ (reference sequence). The CDR3 totals 16 residues. The CDR3: CASSLAGVQFVGELFF. The DNA for the CDR3 is TGTGCCAGCAGCTTAGCGGGGGTGCAATTCGTCGGGGAGCTGTTTTTT.

This clonotype was observed a handful of times. The CDR3 loop is CASSLELAGVLNEQFF. In nucleotides, the CDR3 is TGCGCCAGCAGCTTGGAGCTAGCGGGAGTGCTTAATGAGCAGTTCTTC. The chain uses TRBV5-1 and TRBJ2-5; 10 bases map to TRBD2. TRBJ2-1 matches the DNA end more closely, so the J call is doubtful. Germline lookup yields CDR1 SGHRS and CDR2 YFSETQ. The CDR3 totals 16 residues.

A remark on this clonotype: The junction does not match germline at one end; this may be a read error. The chain combines TRBV19 with TRBJ2-1; D perhaps matches TRBD2 (5 bases). The CDR3 runs 14 residues. Germline V gene lookup returns CDR1 LNHDA and CDR2 SQIVND (reference sequence). For the CDR3, the DNA is TGTGCCAGTAGCATAGGGAGCTCCTACAATGAGCAGTTCTTC. Its translation is CASSIGSSYNEQFF.

This clonotype was counted many times. The CDR3 is CASSQVAVYSNEQFF. CDR3 bases: TGTGCCAGCAGCCAAGTAGCGGTCTATTCCAATGAGCAGTTCTTC. The chain recombines TRBV3-1 with TRBJ2-1, with a tentative D call TRBD2 (6 bases). Looked up from germline, CDR1 is LGHDT and CDR2 is YNNKEL (reference sequence). V lost 1 base to trimming and J lost 6 bases, with 13 bases between them. The CDR3 spans 15 residues.

This clonotype was seen only a few times. V usage is TRBV7-3 and J usage is TRBJ2-7; 10 bases align to TRBD2. The CDR3 is made up of 15 amino acids. The trim removed 6 bases at V and 1 base at J, leaving 6 bases unmatched. Per the germline V gene, CDR1 is SGHTA and CDR2 is FQGTGA. The CDR3 loop reads CASSLSGGDSYEQYF. The CDR3 DNA reads TGTGCCAGCAGTCTCAGCGGGGGGGATTCCTACGAGCAGTACTTC.

This clonotype was counted a few times. The rearrangement uses TRBV6-6 and TRBJ2-5, with a possible D match to TRBD2 (6 bases). Trimming took 5 bases from V and 4 from J, leaving 8 bases between them. CDR1 MNHNY and CDR2 SVGAGI come from the germline V gene (reference sequence). The CDR3 loop spans 12 amino acids. The CDR3 DNA reads TGTGCCAGCAGTGCGGGGAGAGAGACCCAGTACTTC. It specifies CASSAGRETQYF.

With regard to this clonotype: One end of the junction is discordant with germline, which a read error may explain. The chain joins TRBV29-1 to TRBJ1-4; perhaps TRBD1 as D (5 bases). Germline CDR1 SQVTM, CDR2 ANQGSEA. The CDR3 length is 14 residues. The CDR3 loop is CSVESGESNEKLFF. Here the CDR3 DNA reads TGCAGCGTTGAATCGGGGGAATCTAATGAAAAGCTGTTTTTT.

This clonotype has only a few counts. The chain links TRBV20-1 to TRBJ2-5, with 8 bases lining up with TRBD2. This CDR3 spans 16 amino acids. Germline V gives CDR1 DFQATT, CDR2 SNEGSKA (reference sequence). V shed 1 base, J shed 7 bases, and the junction held 14 bases outside the gene matches. CDR3 sequence reads: CSARGLMAGGSGTQYF. The CDR3 nucleotides read TGCAGTGCTAGAGGTCTTATGGCGGGGGGATCGGGGACCCAGTACTTC.

The chain combines TRBV14 with TRBJ2-5; 12 nucleotides line up with TRBD1. The CDR3 runs 14 residues. Germline values: CDR1 SGHDN, CDR2 FVKESK. Trimming at V came to 4 bases and at J to 7 bases, leaving 4 bases not matched to a gene. Here the CDR3 reads CASSRDRGRGTQYF. CDR3 nucleotides: TGTGCCAGCAGCCGGGACAGGGGGCGCGGGACCCAGTACTTC.

The chain recombines TRBV6-4 with TRBJ2-7, with 9 bases fitting TRBD2. V shed 8 bases, J shed 5 bases, and the junction held 16 bases outside the gene matches. Germline assignment: CDR1 MRHNA and CDR2 SNTAGT. The CDR3 is 16 amino acids. The CDR3 nucleotides read TGTGCCAGCGGTGGCGGGAGGGGGCTTCATAATCACGAGCAGTACTTC. Protein: CASGGGRGLHNHEQYF.

The genes are TRBV5-5 and TRBJ1-1; no reliable D call. V shed 3 bases and J shed 2 bases, with 8 bases lying between them. Per the germline V gene, CDR1 is SGHKS and CDR2 is YYEKEE (reference sequence). CDR3 length: 13 amino acids. The CDR3 sequence: CASSSAPNTEAFF. The CDR3, as DNA: TGTGCCAGCAGCTCGGCCCCTAACACTGAAGCTTTCTTT.

The chain uses TRBV9 and TRBJ1-3; D unresolved. The germline gives CDR1 SGDLS, CDR2 YYNGEE. The V and J ends lost 4 bases and 0 bases respectively, with 11 bases between them. CDR3 length: 15 residues. CDR3 in amino acids: CASSPDGHSGNTIYF. The CDR3 DNA reads TGTGCCAGCAGCCCGGACGGTCACTCTGGAAACACCATATATTTT.